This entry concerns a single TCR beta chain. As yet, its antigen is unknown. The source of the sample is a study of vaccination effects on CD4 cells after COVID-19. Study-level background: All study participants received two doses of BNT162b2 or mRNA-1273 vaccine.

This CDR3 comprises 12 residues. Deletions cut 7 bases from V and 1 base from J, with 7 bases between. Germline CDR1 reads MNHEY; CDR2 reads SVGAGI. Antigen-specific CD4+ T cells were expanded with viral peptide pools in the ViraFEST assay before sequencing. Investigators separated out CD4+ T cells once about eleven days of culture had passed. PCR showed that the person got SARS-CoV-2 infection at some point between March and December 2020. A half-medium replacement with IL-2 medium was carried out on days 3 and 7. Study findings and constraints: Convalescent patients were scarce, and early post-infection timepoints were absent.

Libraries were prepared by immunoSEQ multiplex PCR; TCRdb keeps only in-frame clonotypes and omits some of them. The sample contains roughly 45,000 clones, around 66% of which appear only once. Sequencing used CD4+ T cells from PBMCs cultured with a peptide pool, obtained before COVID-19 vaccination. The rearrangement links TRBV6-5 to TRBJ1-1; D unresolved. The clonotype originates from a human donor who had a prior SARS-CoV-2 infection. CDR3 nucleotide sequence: TGTGCCAGCAAGCGAGAGAACACTGAAGCTTTCTTT. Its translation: CASKRENTEAFF.